This T cell receptor beta chain was obtained from a study of naive and memory T cell subsets. Four PCR rounds used nested alpha and beta constant region primers plus the SP2 primer. Each CDR3 protein gets one entry after TCRdb re-called the UMI-ligation and nested PCR reads with MiXCR. The table has 30,000 to 35,000 distinct CDR3 sequences, more than 6.5% seen once. Treatment specified: skin biopsy from PPD injection site in Mantoux-positive individual. A UMI-containing oligonucleotide was joined by 3' ligation to the TCR cDNA template. CDR1 is LNHDA, CDR2 SQIVND, per germline (reference sequence). V lost 8 bases to trimming and J lost 4 bases; unmatched junction nucleotides: 6. The CDR3 has 14 residues.

The chain employs TRBV19 and TRBJ2-2, with 8 bases aligning to TRBD1. The input for sequencing was skin, taken from a tuberculin skin test site. The clonotype originates from an adult in good health. The CDR3 protein is CASSTGASTGELFF. DNA of the CDR3: TGTGCCAGTTCGACAGGGGCCAGCACCGGGGAGCTGTTTTTT.